This T cell receptor (beta chain) was obtained from a study of radiation and T cells in renal cell carcinoma (dated by TCRdb to 2020 to 2021). The study in broad terms: The samples were drawn from a clinical trial, where primary renal cell carcinomas were treated with 15 Gy of stereotactic body radiation therapy and then removed by nephrectomy 4 weeks afterward. A total of around 50 samples underwent TCR beta sequencing, made up of some 26 tumors and about 27 peripheral blood samples. Across all 50 or so samples, 4,016,671 unique CDR3 nucleotide sequences, encoding roughly 3 million unique CDR3 amino acid sequences, were identified.

For this clone: The antigen it recognizes is unknown. No much larger clone is present one base from it, and per-base qualities are unavailable.

Beyond this particular receptor, the publication reports: Effects of radiation dose or scheduling on the TCR repertoire could not be addressed with the single-armed trial design. Dynamics of the blood repertoire were not tracked past 4 weeks after treatment. No pretreatment tumor biopsies were available, so the baseline intratumoral presence of clonotypes could not be determined. In blood, the top tumor clonotypes increased from baseline to 2 weeks after radiation and then shrank by 4 weeks, which suggests a temporary expansion of tumor-resident clones.

Reading the label with the study, this specimen's time point is: baseline pretreatment blood. The treatment or condition tag for this specimen amounts to: 15 Gy SBRT to primary tumor, nephrectomy 4 weeks later. Serial peripheral blood from radiation-treated patients was sampled at baseline, 2 weeks and 4 weeks after SBRT to track tumor-enriched clonotypes. Every patient had renal cell carcinoma of clear cell pathology. The QIAamp DNA Blood Mini Kit (Qiagen) was used to prepare genomic DNA for TCR sequencing. The analyses included only samples that passed all quality control checks. Following the manufacturer's recommendations, the immunoSEQ kit was used to generate TCR beta libraries from genomic DNA. Library preparation used a first multiplex PCR with proprietary primers, then a second PCR adding unique barcodes, with bead cleanups after each round. Each sample batch included a kit-provided positive control reaction and a negative control reaction. The final libraries underwent checking on an Agilent 4200 TapeStation D1000 ScreenTape, volumetric pooling, and quantification by qPCR. An Illumina NextSeq500 fitted with a MidOutput 150-cycle cartridge performed the sequencing, running 156 Read1 cycles and 15 Index1 cycles with the kit's custom primers. The pooled library was loaded at 0.75 to 1 pM, and around 18% PhiX control was spiked in. As for the original processing: Vendor-processed data were analyzed in R, and a clonotype was defined as all T cells sharing the same CDR3 nucleotide sequence. In the clone abundance analyses, frequencies in each sample were normalized to that sample's 10,000 most abundant clones. Before analysis, public T cell clones were removed, and these numbered fewer than six per sample on average. An abundance difference of at least 32-fold between compartments was the criterion for calling clonotypes tumor-enriched or baseline blood-enriched. Clonotypes expanded or contracted between blood time points were identified with a beta-binomial differential abundance model. Tumor-blood repertoire similarity was measured with the Baroni-Urbani and Buser coefficient, and group comparisons used two-tailed Wilcoxon tests in R. In its TCRdb copy, this immuneACCESS table keeps in-frame sequences only and misses some clones. Where compared with another copy, unresolved V genes explain less than half of these, and the others have no known cause. V, J and clone size derive from that table, while D and trimming were established from the DNA sequence. The sample table lists 150,000 or so clones, approximately 82% of them with a count of one. Together, the top ten hold under 30% of the sample.

The CDR3 holds 14 amino acids from the cysteine to the phenylalanine. Of the read, only the CDR3 DNA is kept; its 42 bases are in frame from base 1. Sequences MDHEN (CDR1) and SYDVKM (CDR2) are obtained from the germline V gene. Trimming at the junction amounts to 2 bases on V and 5 bases on J, and the germline ends lie 12 bases apart. This TCR was recovered from a woman aged 45-65 years with renal cell carcinoma. The V and J segments used are TRBV28 and TRBJ2-5; no D gene can be assigned with confidence. The specimen was blood, collected from a patient whose treatment included radiotherapy and nephrectomy. The nucleotide sequence reads TGTGCCAGCAGTTTACGGCCACCACGGGAGACCCAGTACTTC. This is translated as CASSLRPPRETQYF.